One and the same sample provided the 28 T cell receptor beta chains below, sequenced in a study of T-cell reconstitution after alpha-beta-depleted transplantation in children. The TCRbeta library incorporated unique molecular identifiers. TCRdb reanalysed the PCR reads using MiXCR and keeps one entry per CDR3 protein. This sample has 350,000 to 500,000 distinct CDR3 sequences, with over 40% found just once. Sequences were derived from PBMCs, sampled before TCRalphabeta/CD19-depleted stem cell transplant. Source of these receptors: a girl aged 2-10 years with aplastic anemia, due to receive a stem cell transplant.

V is TRBV10-3 and J is TRBJ2-1; 7 positions agree with TRBD2. CDR3 length: 12 residues. From germline, CDR1 is ENHRY and CDR2 SYGVKD. Trimming took 5 bases from V and 10 from J; bases not matched to a gene: 5. The CDR3 nucleotides read TGTGCCATCAGTTGGGGACTACCCGAGCAGTTCTTC. Translated: CAISWGLPEQFF.

This sequence joins TRBV5-5 and TRBJ1-1; 11 bases are shared with TRBD1. The germline V gene encodes CDR1 SGHKS and CDR2 YYEKEE (reference sequence). Losses at the gene ends were 4 bases for V and 4 bases for J; bases not matched to a gene: 12. This CDR3 spans 17 amino acids. The CDR3 region is CASSGRTGGLVGTEAFF. CDR3 in DNA: TGTGCCAGCAGCGGAAGGACAGGGGGCCTTGTGGGCACTGAAGCTTTCTTT.

The chain employs TRBV5-1 and TRBJ2-5; 12 nucleotides line up with TRBD2. The CDR3 sequence is 16 residues long. CDR1 and CDR2 from the germline V gene are SGHRS and YFSETQ. The V segment lost 4 bases and the J segment 3 bases; nucleotides outside the gene matches: 7. For the CDR3, the DNA is TGCGCCAGCAGCCCAAGACTAGCGGGAGACGAAGAGACCCAGTACTTC. Encoded protein: CASSPRLAGDEETQYF. The full variable domain, rest sourced from reference TRBV5-1 and TRBJ2-5, is KAGVTQTPRYLIKTRGQQVTLSCSPISGHRSVSWYQQTPGQGLQFLFEYFSETQRNKGNFPGRFSGRQFSNSRSEMNVSTLELGDSALYLCASSPRLAGDEETQYFGPGTRLLVL.

This chain's CDR3 is CASSLVPGGSTIEQFF. CDR3 DNA: TGTGCCAGCAGCTTAGTGCCGGGGGGTTCCACCATTGAGCAGTTCTTC. This chain links TRBV7-9 with TRBJ2-1; 7 bases map to TRBD2. The V segment lost 1 base and the J segment 9 bases; nucleotides outside the gene matches: 12. Per germline, CDR1 SEHNR and CDR2 FQNEAQ (reference sequence). The CDR3 length is 16 residues.

This chain connects TRBV11-3 to TRBJ2-1; 8 nucleotides line up with TRBD2. Germline V gene lookup returns CDR1 SGHNT and CDR2 YENEEA. This CDR3 contains 15 residues. V shed 5 bases and J 5 bases; nucleotides not matched to a gene: 8. This chain's CDR3 is CASSQSGSGDNEQFF. CDR3 bases: TGTGCCAGCAGCCAAAGCGGGAGTGGCGACAATGAGCAGTTCTTC.

This clonotype was found a few times. CDR3 residues: CASSLVGGGGEQYF. In nucleotides, the CDR3 is TGTGCCAGCAGCTTAGTTGGTGGGGGGGGCGAGCAGTACTTC. The chain carries TRBV7-8 and TRBJ2-7; 7 bases match TRBD2. Trimming cost V 1 base and J 6 bases; bases outside gene matches: 6. This CDR3 spans 14 amino acids. Germline CDR1 and CDR2: SGHVS and FQNEAQ.

This chain connects TRBV11-1 to TRBJ2-3; D is possibly TRBD1 (7 bases). V lost 5 bases, J lost 0 bases, and 21 bases lay in between. Germline V CDR1 and CDR2: SGHAT, FQDESV (reference sequence). The CDR3 loop spans 18 amino acids. DNA for the CDR3: TGTGCCAGCAGCCCCGCCTTGGAGGAGGGGGCGAGCACAGATACGCAGTATTTT. The encoded protein is CASSPALEEGASTDTQYF.

The table lists this clonotype with many counts. V gene TRBV29-1 combines with J gene TRBJ2-3; D gene ambiguous. V was pared by 5 bases and J by 1 base, with 13 bases between. Germline assignment: CDR1 SQVTM and CDR2 ANQGSEA. The CDR3 loop spans 14 amino acids. CDR3 sequence reads: CSVRSGARTDTQYF. The CDR3 DNA is TGCAGCGTTAGATCCGGAGCTCGCACAGATACGCAGTATTTT.

This clonotype was picked up one time. The J gene is TRBJ2-7, the V gene TRBV5-1, with 9 positions matching TRBD1. Trimming cost V 0 bases and J 5 bases; bases outside gene matches: 6. Per the germline V gene, CDR1 is SGHRS and CDR2 is YFSETQ. The CDR3 loop spans 15 amino acids. The DNA for the CDR3 is TGCGCCAGCAGCTTGGTGGGACAGGGAGGGGACGAGCAGTACTTC. Translating it yields CASSLVGQGGDEQYF. Together with reference TRBV5-1 and TRBJ2-7, the CDR3 gives the full variable domain: KAGVTQTPRYLIKTRGQQVTLSCSPISGHRSVSWYQQTPGQGLQFLFEYFSETQRNKGNFPGRFSGRQFSNSRSEMNVSTLELGDSALYLCASSLVGQGGDEQYFGPGTRLTVT.

The rearrangement joins TRBV7-9 to TRBJ2-1; D is possibly TRBD2 (6 bases). The germline gives CDR1 SEHNR, CDR2 FQNEAQ (reference sequence). The CDR3 totals 12 residues. The V end lost 10 bases, the J end lost 4 bases, and 11 bases lay between the germline ends. The CDR3 coding sequence is TGTGCCACCGCGGAGGGTTACAATGAGCAGTTCTTC. It specifies CATAEGYNEQFF.

V is TRBV7-2 and J is TRBJ2-1; the match to TRBD1 covers 7 bases. The CDR3 length is 15 residues. With 4 bases clipped from V and 5 bases from J, the junction kept 8 bases outside the gene matches. The V gene's germline CDR1 is SGHTA and CDR2 FQGNSA. CDR3 DNA sequence: TGTGCCAGCAGCTCGACAGGGATAGGGAACAATGAGCAGTTCTTC. Residues: CASSSTGIGNNEQFF. The full variable domain, its missing parts supplied by reference TRBV7-2 and TRBJ2-1, is GAGVSQSPSNKVTEKGKDVELRCDPISGHTALYWYRQSLGQGLEFLIYFQGNSAPDKSGLPSDRFSAERTGGSVSTLTIQRTQQEDSAVYLCASSSTGIGNNEQFFGPGTRLTVL.

This clonotype was seen at least ten times. The chain employs TRBV7-2 and TRBJ1-1, with 7 bases identical to TRBD1. CDR1 and CDR2 (germline): SGHTA, FQGNSA. This CDR3 region has 14 residues. V shed 5 bases and J 7 bases; nucleotides not matched to a gene: 10. CDR3 loop: CASSARQGTLEAFF. CDR3 sequence (DNA): TGTGCCAGCAGCGCGAGACAGGGAACACTTGAAGCTTTCTTT.

The CDR3 spells CASSRTGQGDTEAFF. The CDR3 DNA sequence: TGTGCCAGCAGTCGTACGGGACAGGGGGACACTGAAGCTTTCTTT. This rearrangement joins TRBV28 to TRBJ1-1, with 11 bases aligning to TRBD1. With 5 bases clipped from V and 3 bases from J, the junction kept 5 bases outside the gene matches. From germline, CDR1 is MDHEN and CDR2 SYDVKM. CDR3 length: 15 residues.

This chain uses TRBV29-1 with TRBJ1-1; 7 nucleotides agree with TRBD1. CDR3 size: 11 residues. Germline V gene data show CDR1 as SQVTM and CDR2 as ANQGSEA. The trim removed 6 bases at V and 7 bases at J, leaving 5 bases unmatched. In DNA, the CDR3 is TGCAGCGTCGAGACAGGGAGTGAAGCTTTCTTT. Translated: CSVETGSEAFF.

A word on this clonotype: Germline is not matched at one junction end, which may reflect a read error. The chain has TRBV5-5 and TRBJ2-1; no clear D. This CDR3 has 13 amino acids. Per germline, CDR1 SGHKS and CDR2 YYEKEE (reference sequence). CDR3 in amino acids: CARSLDGNNEQFF. The CDR3 DNA reads TGTGCCCGCAGCTTGGACGGTAACAATGAGCAGTTCTTC.

The chain links TRBV3-1 to TRBJ1-2; D is uncertain. The CDR3 loop spans 16 amino acids. V was trimmed by 0 bases and J by 8 bases, leaving 19 bases between them. Germline CDR1 reads LGHDT; CDR2 reads YNNKEL (reference sequence). In DNA, the CDR3 is TGTGCCAGCAGCCAAGACCCAATTCTCGGGGAGGAAGGCTACACCTTC. Residues: CASSQDPILGEEGYTF.

CDR3 bases: TGTGCCAGCTTCCGGGACAGGGCCCTCTACGAGCAGTACTTC. Protein product: CASFRDRALYEQYF. The V and J genes are TRBV7-4 and TRBJ2-7; 9 bases are shared with TRBD1. Germline values: CDR1 SGHVT, CDR2 SQSDAQ. V shed 8 bases, J shed 3 bases, and the junction held 8 bases outside the gene matches. The length of the CDR3 is 14 residues.

The rearrangement joins TRBV5-1 to TRBJ2-2; D unclear. There are 15 residues in the CDR3. Trimming took 1 base from V and 5 from J, leaving 12 bases between them. Germline V gene data show CDR1 as SGHRS and CDR2 as YFSETQ. The CDR3 region has the DNA TGCGCCAGCAGCTTGAGTGTCTCGTCGACCGGGGAGCTGTTTTTT. Its protein is CASSLSVSSTGELFF.

In its sample, this clonotype was seen a few times. The chain links TRBV28 to TRBJ2-5; 8 bases align to TRBD1. Germline V gene data show CDR1 as MDHEN and CDR2 as SYDVKM. After removal of 4 bases from V and 5 bases from J, the junction contained 9 bases not matched to a gene. The CDR3 runs to 15 residues. CDR3 DNA: TGTGCCAGCAGTTCAGGGGGCGCGGCTGGTGAGACCCAGTACTTC. It specifies CASSSGGAAGETQYF. Complete variable domain (other parts from reference TRBV28 and TRBJ2-5): DVKVTQSSRYLVKRTGEKVFLECVQDMDHENMFWYRQDPGLGLRLIYFSYDVKMKEKGDIPEGYSVSREKKERFSLILESASTNQTSMYLCASSSGGAAGETQYFGPGTRLLVL.

This rearrangement joins TRBV28 to TRBJ2-5; no clear D. V lost 5 bases, J lost 5 bases, and 6 bases lay in between. The CDR3 contains 11 residues. CDR1 is MDHEN, CDR2 SYDVKM, per germline. The CDR3 reads CASSTTETQYF. The CDR3 nucleotides read TGTGCCAGCAGTACCACGGAGACCCAGTACTTC.

This clonotype was seen repeatedly, ten times or more. The chain carries TRBV7-2 and TRBJ2-1; 7 bases map to TRBD2. The CDR3 runs 11 residues. The germline CDR1 and CDR2 sequences are SGHTA and FQGNSA. J was trimmed by 9 bases and V by 6 bases; bases with no gene match: 2. The CDR3 DNA is TGTGCCAGCAGTACTAGCGTTGAGCAGTTCTTC. This encodes CASSTSVEQFF.

The chain couples TRBV7-2 to TRBJ1-1, with D uncertain. Deletions cut 0 bases from V and 1 base from J, with 15 bases between. The CDR3 consists of 17 residues. The V gene's germline CDR1 is SGHTA and CDR2 FQGNSA. The chain's CDR3 is CASSLALGPVGNTEAFF. DNA for the CDR3: TGTGCCAGCAGCTTAGCCCTGGGCCCTGTAGGGAACACTGAAGCTTTCTTT.

This clonotype was observed many times. The chain joins TRBV12-3 or TRBV12-4 to TRBJ1-2; no definite D call. Deletions cut 5 bases from V and 2 bases from J, with 6 bases between. The CDR3 covers 12 residues. The DNA of the CDR3 is TGTGCCAGCAGTCGCACGAACTATGGCTACACCTTC. Encoded protein: CASSRTNYGYTF.

This clonotype was detected only a few times. The chain uses TRBV20-1 and TRBJ1-5; no definite D call. This CDR3 has 13 residues. V was cut by 3 bases and J by 1 base, with 7 bases left in between. Germline V gene sequence: CDR1 DFQATT, CDR2 SNEGSKA (reference sequence). Written as DNA, the CDR3 is TGCAGTGCTAGGCAAGGGAGCAATCAGCCCCAGCATTTT. It is translated as CSARQGSNQPQHF.

CDR3 amino acids: CASKLAGGSRGEQYF. The CDR3 nucleotides read TGCGCCAGCAAACTAGCGGGCGGGTCTCGAGGCGAGCAGTACTTC. The genes are TRBV10-2 and TRBJ2-7; 9 bases agree with TRBD2. Germline values: CDR1 WSHSY, CDR2 SAAADI. V shed 7 bases and J 6 bases; nucleotides not matched to a gene: 13. The CDR3 covers 15 residues.

This clonotype was seen a few times. V usage is TRBV9 and J usage is TRBJ2-1; D ambiguous. Trimming pared 0 bases from V and 0 bases from J, leaving 7 bases between. Germline lookup yields CDR1 SGDLS and CDR2 YYNGEE. The CDR3 length is 15 residues. In nucleotides, the CDR3 is TGTGCCAGCAGCGTAGCGGCGGCCTCCTACAATGAGCAGTTCTTC. This sequence encodes CASSVAAASYNEQFF.

V gene TRBV5-1 combines with J gene TRBJ2-4; 14 bases fit TRBD2. CDR3 size: 16 residues. Per germline, CDR1 SGHRS and CDR2 YFSETQ. The ends lost 4 bases at V and 7 bases at J; junction bases unmatched: 7. CDR3: CASSGLAGGPLNIQYF. CDR3 bases: TGCGCCAGCAGCGGACTAGCGGGAGGTCCCCTCAACATTCAGTACTTC.

This clonotype appeared many times. J is TRBJ2-2 and V is TRBV9, with 10 bases aligning to TRBD2. The CDR3 has 16 amino acids. V shed 0 bases and J 7 bases; nucleotides not matched to a gene: 6. In germline, CDR1 is SGDLS, CDR2 YYNGEE. CDR3 protein: CASSVVSSGSIGELFF. CDR3 in DNA: TGTGCCAGCAGCGTAGTCTCTAGCGGGAGTATCGGGGAGCTGTTTTTT.